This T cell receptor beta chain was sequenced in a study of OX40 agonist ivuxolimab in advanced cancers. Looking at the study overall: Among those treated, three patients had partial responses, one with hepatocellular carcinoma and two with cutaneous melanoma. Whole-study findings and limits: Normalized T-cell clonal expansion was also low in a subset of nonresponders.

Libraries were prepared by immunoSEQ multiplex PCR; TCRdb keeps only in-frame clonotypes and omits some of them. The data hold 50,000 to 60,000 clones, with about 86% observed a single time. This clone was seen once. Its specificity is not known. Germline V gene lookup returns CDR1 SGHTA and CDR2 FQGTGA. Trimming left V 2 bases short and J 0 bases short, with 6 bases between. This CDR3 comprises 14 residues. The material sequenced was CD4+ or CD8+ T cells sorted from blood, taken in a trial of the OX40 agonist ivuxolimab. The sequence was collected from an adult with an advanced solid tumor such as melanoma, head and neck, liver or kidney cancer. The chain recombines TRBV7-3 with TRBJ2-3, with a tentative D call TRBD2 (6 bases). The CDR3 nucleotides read TGTGCCAGCAGCTTAGGGACTAGCACAGATACGCAGTATTTT. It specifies CASSLGTSTDTQYF.